This T cell receptor (beta chain) was observed in a study of shared clonotypes between healthy human individuals. As for the study in general: CD4 naive cells filled three plates per donor, CD4 memory three, CD8 naive two and CD8 memory one. Study conclusions and caveats: Across several donors, naive CD4 shared 5% to 5.5%, naive CD8 more than 3%, memory CD4 approximately 2.5%, memory CD8 0.4% to 0.5%.

Per the original methods: With immunoSEQ giving junction-only sequences and no quality scores, filtering differed. The table came from immunoSEQ multiplex PCR; TCRdb's copy has only in-frame clones and leaves some out. The V and J calls and clone size were taken over from that table, and D and trimming were inferred from the DNA. The table shows under 2.5 million clones, with about 90% occurring only once. As regards this clone: The target antigen is unknown.

Per germline, CDR1 SEHNR and CDR2 FQNEAQ (reference sequence). This CDR3 region has 13 residues. V was cut by 5 bases and J by 3 bases, with 11 bases left in between. The chain recombines TRBV7-9 with TRBJ2-7, with D perhaps matching TRBD1 (5 bases). This receptor was taken from a man younger than 30 in good health. Some clones in this sample may be carry-over from other donors' samples. The material sequenced was naive CD4+ T cells from PBMCs. Subset defined: CD45RA+ positively selected. CDR3 in amino acids: CASSPGHFYEQYF. As DNA, the CDR3 is TGTGCCAGCAGCCCTGGACACTTCTACGAGCAGTACTTC.